These T cell receptor beta chains were read from a single sample in a study of human T cells and chemical hapten exposure. MiXCR, applied by TCRdb to the RACE reads, yields one record per CDR3 protein. The sample lists more than 300,000 distinct CDR3 sequences, more than 4.5% occurring once. Sequences were derived from whole blood, sampled in connection with sensitization to the hapten diphenylcyclopropenone (DPC). These receptor sequences come from a woman in her forties or fifties with alopecia areata. Some clones in this sample may be carry-over from other donors' samples. The CDR3 runs from the conserved cysteine through the conserved F or W. The D gene is left open where the match is weak. A clone size is listed for some rows: how often the clone was seen (once, few, many), or a class if it is expanded.

D: -; V: TRBV30; J: TRBJ1-2; size: few; CDR3: CAWSGGTGYGYTF; DNA: TGTGCCTGGAGTGGAGGGACGGGCTATGGCTACACCTTC
D: TRBD1; V: TRBV29-1; J: TRBJ2-7; size: many; CDR3: CSVKYRGTSYEQYF; DNA: TGCAGCGTTAAGTACAGGGGGACCTCCTACGAGCAGTACTTC
D: TRBD2; V: TRBV5-6; J: TRBJ2-3; size: many; CDR3: CASRSREGRGDTQYF; DNA: TGTGCCAGCAGGTCACGGGAGGGGCGAGGAGATACGCAGTATTTT
D: -; V: TRBV11-2; J: TRBJ1-1; size: many; CDR3: CASSPRTDNTEAFF; DNA: TGTGCCAGCAGCCCCAGGACAGACAACACTGAAGCTTTCTTT
D: TRBD1; V: TRBV28; J: TRBJ1-2; size: -; CDR3: CASTQQGYYGYTF; DNA: TGTGCCAGCACCCAACAGGGGTACTATGGCTACACCTTC
D: TRBD1; V: TRBV6-5; J: TRBJ2-7; size: many; CDR3: CASSYSGDSSSYEQYF; DNA: TGTGCCAGCAGTTACTCAGGGGACAGCAGCTCCTACGAGCAGTACTTC
D: -; V: TRBV4-1; J: TRBJ1-2; size: few; CDR3: CASSHPPGKAGYTF; DNA: TGCGCCAGCAGCCACCCTCCAGGGAAGGCTGGCTACACCTTC
D: -; V: TRBV7-6; J: TRBJ1-1; size: many; CDR3: CASSPERGGEAFF; DNA: TGTGCCAGCAGCCCGGAACGAGGGGGTGAAGCTTTCTTT
D: -; V: TRBV28; J: TRBJ1-6; size: many; CDR3: CASCPVNNSPLHF; DNA: TGTGCCAGCTGTCCAGTCAATAATTCACCCCTCCACTTT
D: TRBD1; V: TRBV7-2; J: TRBJ1-6; size: few; CDR3: CASSRGDRMNSPLHF; DNA: TGTGCCAGCAGCCGAGGGGACAGAATGAATTCACCCCTCCACTTT
D: -; V: TRBV14; J: TRBJ2-1; size: many; CDR3: CASSQDDRARWVDEQFF; DNA: TGTGCCAGCAGCCAAGACGATCGGGCTAGATGGGTGGATGAGCAGTTCTTC
D: -; V: TRBV2; J: TRBJ2-1; size: few; CDR3: CASSDLLYNEQFF; DNA: TGTGCCAGCAGTGATCTCCTTTACAATGAGCAGTTCTTC
D: TRBD2; V: TRBV6-1; J: TRBJ2-3; size: many; CDR3: CASGGGNSRSDTQYF; DNA: TGTGCCAGCGGGGGGGGAAATAGCCGGTCCGATACGCAGTATTTT
D: TRBD1; V: TRBV9; J: TRBJ1-2; size: few; CDR3: CASSETGGVYGYTF; DNA: TGTGCCAGCAGCGAGACAGGGGGCGTCTATGGCTACACCTTC
D: -; V: TRBV28; J: TRBJ2-1; size: many; CDR3: CASSLFGYYNEQFF; DNA: TGTGCCAGCAGTTTATTTGGCTACTACAATGAGCAGTTCTTC
D: -; V: TRBV27; J: TRBJ1-2; size: many; CDR3: CASSLSGRNYGYTF; DNA: TGTGCCAGCAGTTTGTCCGGACGGAACTATGGCTACACCTTC
D: -; V: TRBV20-1; J: TRBJ1-1; size: -; CDR3: CSAPRHGPNTEAFF; DNA: TGCAGTGCCCCCCGCCACGGGCCTAACACTGAAGCTTTCTTT
D: -; V: TRBV4-1; J: TRBJ1-4; size: few; CDR3: CASSQDLGELFF; DNA: TGCGCCAGCAGCCAAGATTTGGGTGAACTGTTTTTT